Included here is one T cell receptor beta chain sequence, with context. Its matching antigen is unknown. The germline V and J ends were trimmed by 4 bases and 6 bases, with 15 bases remaining between them. This CDR3 is built from 14 residues. The germline CDR1 and CDR2 sequences are MNHEY and SMNVEV (reference sequence). The data belong to a study of T cell responses to AZD1222 COVID-19 vaccine. Study-wide results and caveats: Baseline seropositivity occurred in only six AZD1222 recipients.

The method was immunoSEQ multiplex PCR; TCRdb's version includes in-frame clones alone and lacks a portion of them. The sample shows around 120,000 clones, 80% to 90% of them seen only once. The source material was peripheral blood, sampled on day 0 of AZD1222 vaccination. This TCR derives from an adult in good health. J is TRBJ1-1 and V is TRBV27; a possible D gene is TRBD1 (5 bases). This chain's CDR3 is CASSSWTGVAEAFF. The CDR3 bases are TGTGCCAGCAGTTCGTGGACGGGGGTAGCTGAAGCTTTCTTT.